The 20 T cell receptor beta chains presented below share a single source sample, sequenced in a study of blood T cell repertoires in COVID-19. Method: immunoSEQ multiplex PCR; TCRdb's copy keeps in-frame clones and lacks some. The sample comprises fewer than 100,000 clones, roughly four fifths of which are singletons, and under 30% rests with the top ten. Source material: peripheral blood. Receptors were obtained from a human donor in a cohort sampled during active COVID-19.

CDR3 amino acids: CATSDSAVAWGYTF. The CDR3 DNA reads as TGTGCCACCAGTGATTCTGCAGTGGCTTGGGGCTACACCTTC. The V call is TRBV24-1, the J call TRBJ1-2; no definite D call. V shed 2 bases and J shed 8 bases, with 14 bases lying between them. The CDR3 runs to 14 residues. Germline V CDR1 and CDR2: KGHDR, SFDVKD.

As DNA, the CDR3 is TGTGCCAGCAGTTACGGGACAGGGGTGCGCAATGAGCAGTTCTTC. Translated: CASSYGTGVRNEQFF. This sequence joins TRBV6-5 and TRBJ2-1; 10 positions agree with TRBD1. There are 15 residues in the CDR3. Trimming took 2 bases from V and 6 from J; bases not matched to a gene: 4. Germline CDR1 is MNHEY and CDR2 is SVGAGI.

The chain is built from TRBV5-1 and TRBJ2-2; 7 bases agree with TRBD1. The CDR3 covers 16 residues. Unmatched junction bases numbered 11, after V lost 4 bases and J lost 5 bases. Germline CDR1 is SGHRS and CDR2 is YFSETQ. CDR3 DNA: TGCGCCAGCAGCCCGAGCGACAGGGTCGGAACCGGGGAGCTGTTTTTT. Its translation: CASSPSDRVGTGELFF.

The rearrangement links TRBV18 to TRBJ1-1; D ambiguous. The CDR3 contains 14 residues. Germline CDR1 is KGHSH and CDR2 is LQKENI. Trimming cost V 3 bases and J 4 bases, with 12 bases left between them. In nucleotides, the CDR3 is TGTGCCAGCTCACCCTCCTCCAGGCTCACTGAAGCTTTCTTT. Its protein product is CASSPSSRLTEAFF. The variable domain in full, completed from reference TRBV18 and TRBJ1-1, reads NAGVMQNPRHLVRRRGQEARLRCSPMKGHSHVYWYRQLPEEGLKFMVYLQKENIIDESGMPKERFSAEFPKEGPSILRIQQVVRGDSAAYFCASSPSSRLTEAFFGQGTRLTVV.

The chain recombines TRBV7-9 with TRBJ1-3; D unresolved. The CDR3 runs to 14 residues. The V gene lost 5 bases and the J gene lost 3 bases, with 11 bases spanning the gap. Germline CDR1 and CDR2: SEHNR and FQNEAQ (reference sequence). The CDR3 nucleotides are TGTGCCAGCAGCCCCCTCGCGGGTGGAAACACCATATATTTT. Protein product: CASSPLAGGNTIYF. The variable domain in full, with the rest retrieved from reference TRBV7-9 and TRBJ1-3, is DTGVSQNPRHKITKRGQNVTFRCDPISEHNRLYWYRQTLGQGPEFLTYFQNEAQLEKSRLLSDRFSAERPKGSFSTLEIQRTEQGDSAMYLCASSPLAGGNTIYFGEGSWLTVV.

The genes are TRBV6-2 or TRBV6-3 and TRBJ2-5; D is possibly TRBD1 (8 bases). This CDR3 region has 15 residues. CDR1 and CDR2 from the germline V gene are MNHEY and SVGEGT. V was clipped by 4 bases and J by 1 base, with 13 bases between them. The CDR3 is CASSSGGQVQETQYF. In nucleotides, the CDR3 is TGTGCCAGCAGTTCGGGGGGACAGGTCCAAGAGACCCAGTACTTC.

The DNA of the CDR3 is TGCGCCAGCTCCCCCGGGACTAGCGGGGAGACCCAGTACTTC. Its protein is CASSPGTSGETQYF. The chain carries TRBV10-1 and TRBJ2-5; 12 bases fit TRBD2. Per the germline V gene, CDR1 is WNHNN and CDR2 is SYGVQD (reference sequence). This CDR3 region has 14 residues. The J segment lost 5 bases and the V segment lost 8 bases, leaving 6 bases of the junction unmatched.

The rearrangement joins TRBV6-5 to TRBJ2-5; tentatively, D is TRBD2 (6 bases). The CDR3 extends over 14 amino acids. Germline CDR1 reads MNHEY; CDR2 reads SVGAGI. The V gene lost 7 bases and the J gene lost 5 bases, with 17 bases spanning the gap. In DNA, the CDR3 is TGTGCCAGCACCCGGGGGACGGTAAGGGAGACCCAGTACTTC. Translation gives CASTRGTVRETQYF.

The chain links TRBV9 to TRBJ2-7; 8 bases match TRBD1. This CDR3 spans 14 amino acids. The germline V gene has CDR1 SGDLS and CDR2 YYNGEE. J was trimmed by 3 bases and V by 3 bases; bases with no gene match: 5. Here the CDR3 reads CASSAGTGDYEQYF. In nucleotides, the CDR3 is TGTGCCAGCAGCGCCGGGACAGGCGACTACGAGCAGTACTTC.

The chain has TRBV24-1 and TRBJ2-1; tentatively, D is TRBD2 (7 bases). With 5 bases removed from V and 1 base from J, the gap between germline ends came to 11 bases. Germline-derived CDR1 and CDR2 are KGHDR and SFDVKD. The CDR3 runs to 15 residues. CDR3 loop: CATSGGGASYNEQFF. The CDR3 DNA sequence: TGTGCCACCAGTGGTGGGGGGGCGTCCTACAATGAGCAGTTCTTC.

The chain carries TRBV5-1 and TRBJ1-1; the D is unclear. Between the trimmed V and J ends, which lost 1 base and 1 base, there was a span of 11 bases. The germline CDR1 and CDR2 sequences are SGHRS and YFSETQ. The CDR3 runs to 15 residues. The DNA of the CDR3 is TGCGCCAGCAGCTTGAATTTACCAGGGAACACTGAAGCTTTCTTT. It encodes CASSLNLPGNTEAFF.

The V gene is TRBV12-3 or TRBV12-4, the J gene TRBJ2-7, with unresolved D. Trimming cost V 6 bases and J 3 bases, with 12 bases left between them. The CDR3 is 13 amino acids. CDR3 in amino acids: CASSTAVFYEQYF. CDR3 nucleotide sequence: TGTGCCAGCAGCACCGCGGTCTTCTACGAGCAGTACTTC.

As DNA, the CDR3 is TGCGCCAGCAGCACCGACAGGCCGAACACTGAAGCTTTCTTT. This translates into CASSTDRPNTEAFF. The chain employs TRBV5-1 and TRBJ1-1; D perhaps matches TRBD1 (6 bases). Germline values: CDR1 SGHRS, CDR2 YFSETQ. CDR3 length: 14 residues. Trimming took off 4 bases at V and 1 base at J, with 11 bases between the two ends.

This rearrangement joins TRBV30 to TRBJ2-1; D gene uncertain. The CDR3 loop spans 14 amino acids. The V gene's germline CDR1 is GTSNPN and CDR2 SVGIG (reference sequence). Trimming took off 2 bases at V and 6 bases at J, with 14 bases between the two ends. This CDR3 reads CAWSRSGAANEQFF. The CDR3 DNA reads as TGTGCCTGGAGTCGATCCGGTGCCGCCAATGAGCAGTTCTTC. Based on the CDR3 plus reference TRBV30 and TRBJ2-1, the full variable domain is SQTIHQWPATLVQPVGSPLSLECTVEGTSNPNLYWYRQAAGRGLQLLFYSVGIGQISSEVPQNLSASRPQDRQFILSSKKLLLSDSGFYLCAWSRSGAANEQFFGPGTRLTVL.

The V and J genes are TRBV27 and TRBJ2-1; 14 nucleotides line up with TRBD2. The CDR3 spans 18 residues. The germline V gene encodes CDR1 MNHEY and CDR2 SMNVEV (reference sequence). V was pared by 3 bases and J by 7 bases, with 11 bases of the junction left unmatched. Written as DNA, the CDR3 is TGTGCCAGCAGTTTGGGAGGTCTGACTAGCGGGGGGGCAAATGAGCAGTTCTTC. This sequence encodes CASSLGGLTSGGANEQFF.

This rearrangement joins TRBV5-8 to TRBJ2-7; D possibly corresponds to TRBD1 (5 bases). This CDR3 contains 13 residues. The V end was cut by 2 bases, the J end by 2 bases, with 8 bases between. The germline gives CDR1 SGHTS, CDR2 YDEGEE. As DNA, the CDR3 is TGTGCCAGCAGCTTCAGGGCAACCTACGAGCAGTACTTC. Protein sequence: CASSFRATYEQYF.

The V and J genes are TRBV6-6 and TRBJ1-3; D unclear. Germline V gene lookup returns CDR1 MNHNY and CDR2 SVGAGI (reference sequence). Trimming pared 0 bases from V and 0 bases from J, leaving 6 bases between. The CDR3 is 15 residues long. Written as DNA, the CDR3 is TGTGCCAGCAGTTACTCTGGCAGCTCTGGAAACACCATATATTTT. Amino acids: CASSYSGSSGNTIYF.

The J gene is TRBJ2-3, the V gene TRBV18; 11 bases match TRBD1. V gave up 5 bases and J gave up 2 bases; unmatched junction bases: 3. The CDR3 has 15 residues. The germline V gene encodes CDR1 KGHSH and CDR2 LQKENI. The CDR3: CASSWDRGDTDTQYF. The CDR3 DNA reads as TGTGCCAGCTCATGGGACAGGGGGGACACAGATACGCAGTATTTT.

The CDR3 DNA sequence: TGTGCCAGCAGCTTAGACGCAGCGATCAATCAGCCCCAGCATTTT. Protein sequence: CASSLDAAINQPQHF. The rearrangement uses TRBV11-2 and TRBJ1-5, with D hard to call. CDR1 and CDR2 from the germline V gene are SGHAT and FQNNGV. V was cut by 0 bases and J by 3 bases, with 9 bases left in between. The CDR3 covers 15 residues.

The gene calls are TRBV7-3 and TRBJ2-5; 8 nucleotides line up with TRBD1. The germline V gene encodes CDR1 SGHTA and CDR2 FQGTGA. The CDR3 is 16 residues long. Trimming at V came to 1 base and at J to 5 bases, leaving 9 bases not matched to a gene. This chain's CDR3 is CASSLNSGRGLETQYF. DNA of the CDR3: TGTGCCAGCAGCTTAAATTCGGGCAGGGGGCTGGAGACCCAGTACTTC. The full variable domain, its missing parts supplied by reference TRBV7-3 and TRBJ2-5, is GAGVSQTPSNKVTEKGKYVELRCDPISGHTALYWYRQSLGQGPEFLIYFQGTGAADDSGLPNDRFFAVRPEGSVSTLKIQRTERGDSAVYLCASSLNSGRGLETQYFGPGTRLLVL.